These 10 T cell receptor beta chains were sequenced from one sample in a study of blood T cell repertoires in COVID-19. The table came from immunoSEQ multiplex PCR; TCRdb's copy has only in-frame clones and leaves some out. The data show around 170,000 clones, roughly 86% seen once. Sequences were obtained from peripheral blood. The receptor source for this set is a man aged 50 to 60 with active or convalescent COVID-19.

Only one count was recorded for this clone. The rearrangement uses TRBV7-2 and TRBJ1-1; TRBD1 aligns across 8 bases. Germline values: CDR1 SGHTA, CDR2 FQGNSA. Unmatched junction bases numbered 2, after V lost 5 bases and J lost 3 bases. CDR3 length equals 13 residues. CDR3 loop: CASSRQGHTEAFF. CDR3 coding DNA: TGTGCCAGCAGCCGACAGGGGCACACTGAAGCTTTCTTT. The variable domain in full, with the rest retrieved from reference TRBV7-2 and TRBJ1-1, is GAGVSQSPSNKVTEKGKDVELRCDPISGHTALYWYRQSLGQGLEFLIYFQGNSAPDKSGLPSDRFSAERTGGSVSTLTIQRTQQEDSAVYLCASSRQGHTEAFFGQGTRLTVV.

The chain joins TRBV18 to TRBJ2-3, with D maybe TRBD2 (6 bases). This CDR3 is built from 14 residues. Germline values: CDR1 KGHSH, CDR2 LQKENI. V was pared by 2 bases and J by 6 bases, with 12 bases between. CDR3 in DNA: TGTGCCAGCTCACCAGTGGGGGGTTCGGATACGCAGTATTTT. This translates into CASSPVGGSDTQYF.

The J gene is TRBJ1-4, the V gene TRBV5-4; 7 positions agree with TRBD1. CDR1 is SGHNT and CDR2 is YYREEE in the germline V gene (reference sequence). This CDR3 has 17 amino acids. Trimming cost V 4 bases and J 4 bases; bases outside gene matches: 13. This CDR3 is CASSEKLTGARNEKLFF. The CDR3 nucleotides read TGTGCCAGCAGCGAGAAACTAACAGGGGCCCGTAATGAAAAACTGTTTTTT.

V gene TRBV27 combines with J gene TRBJ2-2; D unclear. Trimming took off 8 bases at V and 0 bases at J, with 19 bases between the two ends. There are 17 residues in the CDR3. CDR1 MNHEY and CDR2 SMNVEV come from the germline V gene (reference sequence). CDR3 in DNA: TGTGCCAGCTCCCGCCTTCCGAGCGATACGAACACCGGGGAGCTGTTTTTT. Translating gives CASSRLPSDTNTGELFF.

As DNA, the CDR3 is TGTGCCAGCAGCCTCTATATAGACTATGGCTACACCTTC. Residues: CASSLYIDYGYTF. V gene TRBV14 combines with J gene TRBJ1-2, with D hard to call. The CDR3 length is 13 residues. V lost 4 bases and J 3 bases, leaving 9 bases between the germline ends. Germline V gene data show CDR1 as SGHDN and CDR2 as FVKESK.

The rearrangement joins TRBV5-1 to TRBJ2-3; 10 bases match TRBD2. Germline trimming cut 7 bases from V and 3 bases from J; bases unmatched to any gene: 5. The CDR3 runs 14 residues. Germline CDR1 SGHRS, CDR2 YFSETQ. This CDR3 is CASELAGGTDTQYF. For the CDR3, the DNA is TGCGCCAGCGAGTTAGCGGGAGGAACAGATACGCAGTATTTT.

This chain joins TRBV28 and TRBJ2-7; the D is unclear. Deletions cut 6 bases from V and 2 bases from J, with 8 bases between. The CDR3 loop spans 12 amino acids. Germline CDR1 is MDHEN and CDR2 is SYDVKM. CDR3 residues: CASSPGPYEQYF. CDR3 nucleotides: TGTGCCAGCAGCCCTGGCCCCTACGAGCAGTACTTC.

This sequence joins TRBV2 and TRBJ2-2; 8 bases map to TRBD1. V was clipped by 6 bases and J by 5 bases; unmatched bases: 8. This CDR3 region has 15 residues. Germline V lookup: CDR1 SNHLY, CDR2 FYNNEI. CDR3: CASRTDRGETGELFF. The CDR3, as DNA: TGTGCCAGCAGAACCGACAGGGGCGAGACCGGGGAGCTGTTTTTT.

J is TRBJ1-1 and V is TRBV4-1, with D possibly TRBD1 on 5 matching bases. The CDR3 runs 15 residues. Trimming shortened V by 3 bases and J by 1 base, and 12 bases separated the two germline ends. Germline loops: CDR1 MGHRA, CDR2 YSYEKL. The CDR3 region is CASSHLFTGNTEAFF. The CDR3 DNA is TGCGCCAGCAGCCATTTATTCACAGGGAACACTGAAGCTTTCTTT.

V gene TRBV18 combines with J gene TRBJ1-4; D may be TRBD1 (6 bases). This CDR3 comprises 16 residues. Germline assignment: CDR1 KGHSH and CDR2 LQKENI. The ends were cut back, 0 bases at V and 4 bases at J, with 12 bases in the middle. CDR3 nucleotides: TGTGCCAGCTCACCACCAACAGGGATATATAATGAAAAACTGTTTTTT. Translated, it gives CASSPPTGIYNEKLFF. The variable domain in full, with the rest retrieved from reference TRBV18 and TRBJ1-4, is NAGVMQNPRHLVRRRGQEARLRCSPMKGHSHVYWYRQLPEEGLKFMVYLQKENIIDESGMPKERFSAEFPKEGPSILRIQQVVRGDSAAYFCASSPPTGIYNEKLFFGSGTQLSVL.